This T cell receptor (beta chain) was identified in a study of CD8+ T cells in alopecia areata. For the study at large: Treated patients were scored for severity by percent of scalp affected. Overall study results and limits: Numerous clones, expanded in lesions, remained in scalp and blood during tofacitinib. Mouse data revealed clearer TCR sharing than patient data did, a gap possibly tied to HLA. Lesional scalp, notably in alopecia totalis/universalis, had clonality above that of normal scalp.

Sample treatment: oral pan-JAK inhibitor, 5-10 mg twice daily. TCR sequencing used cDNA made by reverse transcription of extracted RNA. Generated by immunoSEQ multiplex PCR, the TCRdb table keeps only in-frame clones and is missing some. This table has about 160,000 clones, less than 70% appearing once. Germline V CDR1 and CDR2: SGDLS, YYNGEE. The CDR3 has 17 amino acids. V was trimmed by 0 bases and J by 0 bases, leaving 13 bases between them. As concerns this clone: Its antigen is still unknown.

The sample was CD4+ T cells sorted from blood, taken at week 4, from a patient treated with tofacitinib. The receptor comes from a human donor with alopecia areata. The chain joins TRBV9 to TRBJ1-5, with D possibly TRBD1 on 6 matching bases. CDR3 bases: TGTGCCAGCAGCGTAGGGGGGGCAGTTTATAGCAATCAGCCCCAGCATTTT. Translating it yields CASSVGGAVYSNQPQHF.